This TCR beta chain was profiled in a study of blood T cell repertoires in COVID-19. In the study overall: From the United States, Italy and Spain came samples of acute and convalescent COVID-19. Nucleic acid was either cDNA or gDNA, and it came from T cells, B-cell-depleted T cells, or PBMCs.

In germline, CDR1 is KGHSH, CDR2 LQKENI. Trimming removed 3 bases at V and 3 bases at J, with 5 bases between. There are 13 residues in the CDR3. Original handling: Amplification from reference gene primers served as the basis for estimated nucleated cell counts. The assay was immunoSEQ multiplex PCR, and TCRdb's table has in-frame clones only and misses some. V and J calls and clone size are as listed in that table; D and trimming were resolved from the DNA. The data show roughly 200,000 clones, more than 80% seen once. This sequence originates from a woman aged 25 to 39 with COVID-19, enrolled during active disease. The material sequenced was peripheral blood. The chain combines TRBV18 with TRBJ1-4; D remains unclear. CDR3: CASSPGSNEKLFF. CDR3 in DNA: TGTGCCAGCTCACCCGGGTCTAATGAAAAACTGTTTTTT.